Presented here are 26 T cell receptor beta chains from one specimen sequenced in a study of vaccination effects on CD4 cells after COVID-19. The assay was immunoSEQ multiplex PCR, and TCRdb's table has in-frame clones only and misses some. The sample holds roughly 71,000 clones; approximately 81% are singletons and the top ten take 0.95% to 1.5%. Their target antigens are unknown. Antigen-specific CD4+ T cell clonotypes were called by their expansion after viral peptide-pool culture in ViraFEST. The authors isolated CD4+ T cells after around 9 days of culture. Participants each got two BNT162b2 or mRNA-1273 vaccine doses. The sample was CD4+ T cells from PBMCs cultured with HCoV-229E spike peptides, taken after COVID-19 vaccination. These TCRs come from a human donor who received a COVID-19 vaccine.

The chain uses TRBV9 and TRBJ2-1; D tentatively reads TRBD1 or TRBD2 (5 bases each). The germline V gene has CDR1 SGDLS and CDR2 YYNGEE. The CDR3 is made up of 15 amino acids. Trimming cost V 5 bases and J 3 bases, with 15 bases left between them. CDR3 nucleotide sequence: TGTGCCAGCAGTCGTCCGGGACCCAGCTACAATGAGCAGTTCTTC. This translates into CASSRPGPSYNEQFF.

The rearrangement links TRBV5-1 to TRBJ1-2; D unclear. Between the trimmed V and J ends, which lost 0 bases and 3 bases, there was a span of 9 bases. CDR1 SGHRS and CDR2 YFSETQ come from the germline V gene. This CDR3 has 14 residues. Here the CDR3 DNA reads TGCGCCAGCAGCTTGGTATCTCCGGACTATGGCTACACCTTC. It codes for CASSLVSPDYGYTF.

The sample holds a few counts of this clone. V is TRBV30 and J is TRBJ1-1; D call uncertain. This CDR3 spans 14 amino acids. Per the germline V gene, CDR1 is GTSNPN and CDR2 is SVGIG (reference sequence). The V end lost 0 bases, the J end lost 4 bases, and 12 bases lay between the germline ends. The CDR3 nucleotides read TGTGCCTGGAGTGTCCTGGGCGAACTCACTGAAGCTTTCTTT. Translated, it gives CAWSVLGELTEAFF.

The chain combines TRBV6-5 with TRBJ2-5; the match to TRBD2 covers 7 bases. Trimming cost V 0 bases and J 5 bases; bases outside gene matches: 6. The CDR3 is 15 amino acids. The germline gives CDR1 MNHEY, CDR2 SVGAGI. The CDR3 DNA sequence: TGTGCCAGCAGTTACTCGAGGCGGGGGAAGGAGACCCAGTACTTC. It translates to CASSYSRRGKETQYF.

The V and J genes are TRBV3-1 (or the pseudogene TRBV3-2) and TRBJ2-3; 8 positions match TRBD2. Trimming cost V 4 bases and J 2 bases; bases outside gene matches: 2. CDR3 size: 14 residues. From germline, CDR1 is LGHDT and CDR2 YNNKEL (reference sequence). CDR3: CASSRLATTDTQYF. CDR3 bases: TGTGCCAGCAGCCGACTAGCGACCACAGATACGCAGTATTTT.

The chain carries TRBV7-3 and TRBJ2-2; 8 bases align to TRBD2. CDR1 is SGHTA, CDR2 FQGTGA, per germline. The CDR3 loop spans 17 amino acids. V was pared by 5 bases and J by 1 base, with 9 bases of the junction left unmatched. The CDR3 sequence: CASSKSARGENTGELFF. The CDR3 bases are TGTGCCAGCAGCAAAAGCGCGCGGGGGGAGAACACCGGGGAGCTGTTTTTT.

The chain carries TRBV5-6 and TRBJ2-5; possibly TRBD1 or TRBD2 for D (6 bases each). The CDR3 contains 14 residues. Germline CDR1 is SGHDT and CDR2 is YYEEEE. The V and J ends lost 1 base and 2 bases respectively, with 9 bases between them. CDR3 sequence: CASSLRGLQETQYF. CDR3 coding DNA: TGTGCCAGCAGCTTGCGGGGGCTGCAAGAGACCCAGTACTTC.

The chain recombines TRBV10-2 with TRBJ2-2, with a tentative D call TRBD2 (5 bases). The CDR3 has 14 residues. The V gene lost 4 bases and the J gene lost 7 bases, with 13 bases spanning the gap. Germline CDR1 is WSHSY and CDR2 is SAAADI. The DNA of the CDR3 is TGCGCCAGCAGTGTTGGCGGTGGAGGCGGGGAGCTGTTTTTT. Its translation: CASSVGGGGGELFF.

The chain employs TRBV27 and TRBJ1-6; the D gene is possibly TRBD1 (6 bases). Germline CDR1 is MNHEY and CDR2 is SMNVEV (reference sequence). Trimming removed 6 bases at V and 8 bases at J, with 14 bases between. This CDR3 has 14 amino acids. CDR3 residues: CASRRTDPDSPLHF. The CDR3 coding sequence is TGTGCCAGCAGGCGGACAGACCCCGATTCACCCCTCCACTTT.

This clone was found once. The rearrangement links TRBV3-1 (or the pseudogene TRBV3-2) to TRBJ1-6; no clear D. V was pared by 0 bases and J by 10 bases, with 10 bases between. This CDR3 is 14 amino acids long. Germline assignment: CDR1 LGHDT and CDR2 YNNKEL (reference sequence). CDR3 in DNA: TGTGCCAGCAGCCAAGACGGAGGAGGGTCACCCCTCCACTTT. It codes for CASSQDGGGSPLHF.

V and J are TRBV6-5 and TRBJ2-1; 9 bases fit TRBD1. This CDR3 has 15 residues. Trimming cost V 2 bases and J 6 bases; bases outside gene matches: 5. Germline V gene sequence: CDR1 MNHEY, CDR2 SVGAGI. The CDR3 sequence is CASSYGPDRGNEQFF. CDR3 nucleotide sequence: TGTGCCAGCAGTTACGGACCGGACAGGGGCAATGAGCAGTTCTTC.

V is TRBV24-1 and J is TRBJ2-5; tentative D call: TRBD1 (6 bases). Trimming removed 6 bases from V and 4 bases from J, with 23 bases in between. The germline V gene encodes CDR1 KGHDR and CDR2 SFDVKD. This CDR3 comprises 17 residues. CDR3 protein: CATSSRGHREQLETQYF. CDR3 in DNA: TGTGCCACCAGTTCCCGCGGCCACAGGGAACAGTTAGAGACCCAGTACTTC.

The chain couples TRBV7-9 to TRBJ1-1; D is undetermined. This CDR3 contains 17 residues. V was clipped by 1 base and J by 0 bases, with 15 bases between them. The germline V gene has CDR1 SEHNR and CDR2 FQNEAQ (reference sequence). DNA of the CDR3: TGTGCCAGCAGCTTAGAGATAGTTGTCACCTTGAACACTGAAGCTTTCTTT. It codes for CASSLEIVVTLNTEAFF.

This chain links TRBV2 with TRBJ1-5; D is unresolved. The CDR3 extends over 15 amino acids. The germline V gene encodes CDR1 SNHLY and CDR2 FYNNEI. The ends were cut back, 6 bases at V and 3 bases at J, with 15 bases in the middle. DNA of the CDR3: TGTGCCAGCAGCGACTTCGCGCGAAACAATCAGCCCCAGCATTTT. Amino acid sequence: CASSDFARNNQPQHF.

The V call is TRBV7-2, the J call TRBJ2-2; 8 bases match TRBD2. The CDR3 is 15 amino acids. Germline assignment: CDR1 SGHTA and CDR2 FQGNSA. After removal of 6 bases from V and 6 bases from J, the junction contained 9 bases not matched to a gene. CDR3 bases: TGTGCCAGCAGGTCCGGGACTAGTGTATCCGGGGAGCTGTTTTTT. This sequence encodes CASRSGTSVSGELFF.

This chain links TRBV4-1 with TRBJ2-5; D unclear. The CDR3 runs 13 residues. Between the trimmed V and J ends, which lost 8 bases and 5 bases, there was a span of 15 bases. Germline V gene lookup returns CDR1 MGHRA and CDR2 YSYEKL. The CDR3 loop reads CASYITVRETQYF. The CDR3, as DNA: TGCGCCAGCTACATCACGGTCCGGGAGACCCAGTACTTC.

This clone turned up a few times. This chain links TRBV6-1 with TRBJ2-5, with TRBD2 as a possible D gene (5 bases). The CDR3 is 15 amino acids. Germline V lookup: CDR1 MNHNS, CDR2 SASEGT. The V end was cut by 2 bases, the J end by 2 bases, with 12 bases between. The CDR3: CASSETWTLQETQYF. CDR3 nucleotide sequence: TGTGCCAGCAGTGAAACTTGGACTCTTCAAGAGACCCAGTACTTC.

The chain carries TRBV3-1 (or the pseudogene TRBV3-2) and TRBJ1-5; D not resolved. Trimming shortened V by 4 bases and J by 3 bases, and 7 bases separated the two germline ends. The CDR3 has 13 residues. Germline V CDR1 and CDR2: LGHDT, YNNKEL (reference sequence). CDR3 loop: CASSPGPNQPQHF. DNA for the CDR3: TGTGCCAGCAGCCCCGGCCCCAATCAGCCCCAGCATTTT.

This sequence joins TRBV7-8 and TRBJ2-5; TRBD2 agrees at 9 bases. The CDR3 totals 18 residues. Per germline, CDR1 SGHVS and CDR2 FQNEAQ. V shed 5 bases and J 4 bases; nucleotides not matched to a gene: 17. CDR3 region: CASSRRYVAGALGETQYF. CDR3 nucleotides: TGTGCCAGCAGCCGCCGGTATGTAGCGGGGGCCCTGGGAGAGACCCAGTACTTC.

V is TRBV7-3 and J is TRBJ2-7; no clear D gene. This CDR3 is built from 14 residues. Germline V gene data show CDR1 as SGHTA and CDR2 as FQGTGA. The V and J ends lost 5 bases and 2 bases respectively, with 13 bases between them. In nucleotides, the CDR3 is TGTGCCAGCAGCCCCCAGACACTTCCCTACGAGCAGTACGTC. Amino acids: CASSPQTLPYEQYV.

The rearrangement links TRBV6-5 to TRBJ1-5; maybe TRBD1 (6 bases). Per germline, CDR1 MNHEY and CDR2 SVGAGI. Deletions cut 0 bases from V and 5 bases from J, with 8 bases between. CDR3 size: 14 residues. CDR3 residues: CASSYSTGDQPQHF. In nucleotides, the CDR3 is TGTGCCAGCAGTTACTCGACAGGAGATCAGCCCCAGCATTTT.

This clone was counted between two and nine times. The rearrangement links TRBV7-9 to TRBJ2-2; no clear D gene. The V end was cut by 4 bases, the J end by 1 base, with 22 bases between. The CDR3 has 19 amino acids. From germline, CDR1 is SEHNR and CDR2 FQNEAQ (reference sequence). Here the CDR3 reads CASSSQNPLALRNTGELFF. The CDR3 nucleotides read TGTGCCAGCAGCTCTCAAAATCCCCTTGCCCTGAGGAACACCGGGGAGCTGTTTTTT.

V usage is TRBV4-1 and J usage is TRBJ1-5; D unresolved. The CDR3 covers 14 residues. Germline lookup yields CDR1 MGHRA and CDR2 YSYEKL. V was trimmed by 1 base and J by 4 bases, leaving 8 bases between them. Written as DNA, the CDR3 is TGCGCCAGCAGCCAAGTAAGGGATAATCAGCCCCAGCATTTT. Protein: CASSQVRDNQPQHF.

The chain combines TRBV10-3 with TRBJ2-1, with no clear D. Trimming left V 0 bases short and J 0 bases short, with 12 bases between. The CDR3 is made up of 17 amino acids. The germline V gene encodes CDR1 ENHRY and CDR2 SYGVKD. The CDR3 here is CAISESETPYSYNEQFF. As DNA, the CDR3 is TGTGCCATCAGTGAGTCGGAGACACCCTACTCCTACAATGAGCAGTTCTTC.

CDR3 loop: CASSIIGQGRYGYTF. Here the CDR3 DNA reads TGTGCCAGTAGTATAATCGGACAGGGCCGCTATGGCTACACCTTC. The chain links TRBV19 to TRBJ1-2; 8 bases map to TRBD1. After removal of 2 bases from V and 4 bases from J, the junction contained 6 bases not matched to a gene. Germline assignment: CDR1 LNHDA and CDR2 SQIVND (reference sequence). The CDR3 has 15 amino acids. The entire variable domain, with the rest obtained from reference TRBV19 and TRBJ1-2, is as follows: DGGITQSPKYLFRKEGQNVTLSCEQNLNHDAMYWYRQDPGQGLRLIYYSQIVNDFQKGDIAEGYSVSREKKESFPLTVTSAQKNPTAFYLCASSIIGQGRYGYTFGSGTRLTVV.

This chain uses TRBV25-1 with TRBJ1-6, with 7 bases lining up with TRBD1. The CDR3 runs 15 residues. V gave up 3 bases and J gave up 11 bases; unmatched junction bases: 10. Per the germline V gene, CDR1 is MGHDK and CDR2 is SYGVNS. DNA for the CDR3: TGTGCCAGCAGTGAGCCAGACAGGGTTTGGGCACCCCTCCACTTT. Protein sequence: CASSEPDRVWAPLHF.